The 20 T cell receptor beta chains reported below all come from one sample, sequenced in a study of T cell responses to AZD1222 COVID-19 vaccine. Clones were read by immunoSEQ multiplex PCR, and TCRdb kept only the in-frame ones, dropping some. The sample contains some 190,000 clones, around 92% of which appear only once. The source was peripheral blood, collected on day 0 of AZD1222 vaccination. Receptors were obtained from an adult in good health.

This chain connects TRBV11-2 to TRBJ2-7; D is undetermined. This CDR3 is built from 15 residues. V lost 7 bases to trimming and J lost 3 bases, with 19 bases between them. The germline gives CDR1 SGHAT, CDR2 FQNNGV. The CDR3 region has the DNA TGTGCCAGCACCCCCACCACTTACTTGGGCTACGAGCAGTACTTC. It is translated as CASTPTTYLGYEQYF.

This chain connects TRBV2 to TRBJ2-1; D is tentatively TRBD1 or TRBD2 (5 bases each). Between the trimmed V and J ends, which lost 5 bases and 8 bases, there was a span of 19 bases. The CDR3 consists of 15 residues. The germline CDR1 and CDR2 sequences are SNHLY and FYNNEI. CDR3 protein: CASSSRGPTPDEQFF. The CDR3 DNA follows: TGTGCCAGCAGTTCTAGGGGACCCACCCCCGATGAGCAGTTCTTC.

The CDR3 spells CASSEDGWRVINQPQHF. In DNA form, the CDR3 reads TGTGCCAGCAGTGAAGACGGATGGAGGGTCATCAATCAGCCCCAGCATTTT. The genes are TRBV6-1 and TRBJ1-5, with D unclear. This CDR3 has 17 residues. The V gene lost 1 base and the J gene lost 3 bases, with 16 bases spanning the gap. CDR1 MNHNS and CDR2 SASEGT come from the germline V gene.

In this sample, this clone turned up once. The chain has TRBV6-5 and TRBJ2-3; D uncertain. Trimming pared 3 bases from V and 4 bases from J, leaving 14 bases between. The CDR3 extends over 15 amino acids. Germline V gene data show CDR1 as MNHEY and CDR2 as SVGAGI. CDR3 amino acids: CASSYIGSSADTQYF. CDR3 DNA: TGTGCCAGCAGTTATATCGGTTCTTCGGCAGATACGCAGTATTTT.

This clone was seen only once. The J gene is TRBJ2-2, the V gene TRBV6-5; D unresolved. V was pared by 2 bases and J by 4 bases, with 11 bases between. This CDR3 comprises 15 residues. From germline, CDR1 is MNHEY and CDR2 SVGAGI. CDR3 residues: CASSYGPPGTGELFF. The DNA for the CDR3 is TGTGCCAGCAGTTACGGGCCCCCGGGCACCGGGGAGCTGTTTTTT.

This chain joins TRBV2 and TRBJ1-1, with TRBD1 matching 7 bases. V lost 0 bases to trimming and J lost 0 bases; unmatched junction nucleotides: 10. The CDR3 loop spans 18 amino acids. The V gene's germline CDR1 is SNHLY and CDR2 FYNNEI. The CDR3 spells CASSEALDRQGVNTEAFF. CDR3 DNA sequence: TGTGCCAGCAGTGAAGCTCTCGACAGACAGGGAGTGAACACTGAAGCTTTCTTT.

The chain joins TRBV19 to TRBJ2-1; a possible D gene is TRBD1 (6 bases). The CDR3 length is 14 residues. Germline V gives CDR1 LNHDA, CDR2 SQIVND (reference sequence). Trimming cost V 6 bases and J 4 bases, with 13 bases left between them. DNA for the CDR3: TGTGCCAGTAGCGGATGGACAGCTTACAATGAGCAGTTCTTC. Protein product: CASSGWTAYNEQFF.

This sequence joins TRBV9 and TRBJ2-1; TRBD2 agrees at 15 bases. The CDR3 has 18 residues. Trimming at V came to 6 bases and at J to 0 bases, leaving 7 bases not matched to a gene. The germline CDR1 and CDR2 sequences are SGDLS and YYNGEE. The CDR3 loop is CASKGTSGGPGSYNEQFF. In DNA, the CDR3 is TGTGCCAGCAAGGGGACTAGCGGGGGGCCTGGCTCCTACAATGAGCAGTTCTTC.

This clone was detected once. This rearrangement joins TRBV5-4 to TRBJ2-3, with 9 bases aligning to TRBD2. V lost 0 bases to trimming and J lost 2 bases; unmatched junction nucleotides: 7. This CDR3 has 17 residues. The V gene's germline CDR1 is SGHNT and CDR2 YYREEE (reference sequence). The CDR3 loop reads CASSLGTSASTTDTQYF. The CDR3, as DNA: TGTGCCAGCAGCTTGGGGACTAGCGCCTCCACCACAGATACGCAGTATTTT.

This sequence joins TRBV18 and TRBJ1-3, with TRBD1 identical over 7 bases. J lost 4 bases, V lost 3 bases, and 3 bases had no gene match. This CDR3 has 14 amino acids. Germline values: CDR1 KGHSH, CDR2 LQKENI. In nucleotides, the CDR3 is TGTGCCAGCTCACCCCCGGGACAGGGAAACACCATATATTTT. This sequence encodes CASSPPGQGNTIYF. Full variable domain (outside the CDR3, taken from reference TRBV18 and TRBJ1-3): NAGVMQNPRHLVRRRGQEARLRCSPMKGHSHVYWYRQLPEEGLKFMVYLQKENIIDESGMPKERFSAEFPKEGPSILRIQQVVRGDSAAYFCASSPPGQGNTIYFGEGSWLTVV.

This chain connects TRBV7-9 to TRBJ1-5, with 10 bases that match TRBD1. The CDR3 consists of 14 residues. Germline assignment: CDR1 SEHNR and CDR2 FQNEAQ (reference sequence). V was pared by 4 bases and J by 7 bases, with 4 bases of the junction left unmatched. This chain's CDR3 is CASSWGQGIQPQHF. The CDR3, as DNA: TGTGCCAGCAGCTGGGGACAGGGGATCCAGCCCCAGCATTTT.

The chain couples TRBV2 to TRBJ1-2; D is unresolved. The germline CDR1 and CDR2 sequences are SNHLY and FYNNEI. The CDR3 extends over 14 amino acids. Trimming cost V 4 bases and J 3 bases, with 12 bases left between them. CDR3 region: CASSGAGEDYGYTF. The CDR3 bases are TGTGCCAGCAGTGGGGCAGGAGAAGACTATGGCTACACCTTC.

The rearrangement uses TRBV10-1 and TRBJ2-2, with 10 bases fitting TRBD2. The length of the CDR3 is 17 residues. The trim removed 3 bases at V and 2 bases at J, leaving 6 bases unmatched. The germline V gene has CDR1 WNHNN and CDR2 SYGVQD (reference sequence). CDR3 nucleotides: TGCGCCAGCAGTGACATCGGACTAGCGGTTAACACCGGGGAGCTGTTTTTT. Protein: CASSDIGLAVNTGELFF.

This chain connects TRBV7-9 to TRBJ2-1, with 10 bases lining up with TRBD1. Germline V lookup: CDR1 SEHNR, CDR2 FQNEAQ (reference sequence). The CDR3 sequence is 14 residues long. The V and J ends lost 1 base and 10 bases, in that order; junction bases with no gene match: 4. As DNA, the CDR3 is TGTGCCAGCAGCTTAGGACAGGGGGCCCCGGAGCAGTTCTTC. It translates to CASSLGQGAPEQFF. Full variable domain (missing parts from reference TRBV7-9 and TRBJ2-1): DTGVSQNPRHKITKRGQNVTFRCDPISEHNRLYWYRQTLGQGPEFLTYFQNEAQLEKSRLLSDRFSAERPKGSFSTLEIQRTEQGDSAMYLCASSLGQGAPEQFFGPGTRLTVL.

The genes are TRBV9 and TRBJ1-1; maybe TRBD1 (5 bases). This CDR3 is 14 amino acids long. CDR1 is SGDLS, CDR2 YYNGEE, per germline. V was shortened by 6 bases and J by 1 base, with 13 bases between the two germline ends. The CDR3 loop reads CASTAGTANTEAFF. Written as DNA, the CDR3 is TGTGCCAGCACCGCAGGGACGGCGAACACTGAAGCTTTCTTT.

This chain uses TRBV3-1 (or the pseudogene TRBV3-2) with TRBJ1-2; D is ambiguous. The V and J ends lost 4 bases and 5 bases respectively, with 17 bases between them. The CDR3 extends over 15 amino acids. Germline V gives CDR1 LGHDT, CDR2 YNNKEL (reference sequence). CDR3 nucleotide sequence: TGTGCCAGCAGCCCGAAAAAAGGGAGACTTTATGGCTACACCTTC. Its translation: CASSPKKGRLYGYTF.

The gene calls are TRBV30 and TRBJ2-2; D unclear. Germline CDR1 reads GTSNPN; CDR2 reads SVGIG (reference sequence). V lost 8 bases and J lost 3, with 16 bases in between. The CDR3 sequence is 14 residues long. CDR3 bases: TGTGCCCCCTCCGGCGGAGTTGACACCGGGGAGCTGTTTTTT. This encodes CAPSGGVDTGELFF.

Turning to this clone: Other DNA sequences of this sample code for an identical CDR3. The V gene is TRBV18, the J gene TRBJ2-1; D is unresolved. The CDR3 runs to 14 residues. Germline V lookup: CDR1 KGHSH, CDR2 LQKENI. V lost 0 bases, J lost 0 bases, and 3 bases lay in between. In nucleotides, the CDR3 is TGTGCCAGCTCACCACCTAGCTCCTACAATGAGCAGTTCTTC. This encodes CASSPPSSYNEQFF. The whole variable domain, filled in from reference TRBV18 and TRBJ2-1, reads NAGVMQNPRHLVRRRGQEARLRCSPMKGHSHVYWYRQLPEEGLKFMVYLQKENIIDESGMPKERFSAEFPKEGPSILRIQQVVRGDSAAYFCASSPPSSYNEQFFGPGTRLTVL.

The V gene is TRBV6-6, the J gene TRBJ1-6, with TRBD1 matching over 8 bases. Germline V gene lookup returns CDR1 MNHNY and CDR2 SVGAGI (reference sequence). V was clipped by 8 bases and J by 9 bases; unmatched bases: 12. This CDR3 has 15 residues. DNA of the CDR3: TGTGCCAGCCGATTTACAACAGGGGGGACTTCACCCCTCCACTTT. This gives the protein CASRFTTGGTSPLHF.

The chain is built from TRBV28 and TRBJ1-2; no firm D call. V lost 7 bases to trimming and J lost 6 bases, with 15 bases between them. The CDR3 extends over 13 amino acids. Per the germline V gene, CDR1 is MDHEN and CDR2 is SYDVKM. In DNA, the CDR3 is TGTGCCAGCATTAAAATAGTGGGTCATGGCTACACCTTC. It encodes CASIKIVGHGYTF.